This TCR beta chain appears in the sequencing data of a study of blood T cells in healthy people across ages. The CDR3 contains 18 residues. Germline CDR1 is SGHTA and CDR2 is FQGNSA. V was shortened by 3 bases and J by 4 bases, with 22 bases between the two germline ends. PCR was performed a second time for about 7 to 11 cycles using a sample-barcoded 5' primer and a J-beta primer mix. TCRdb reanalysed the 5' RACE reads using MiXCR and keeps one entry per CDR3 protein. Among fewer than 2 million distinct CDR3 sequences, 39% were seen once, and the ten largest hold under 30%. The study isolated at least 6.5 million PBMCs from each sample.

The source is a human donor in good health. Sequencing used blood. The chain couples TRBV7-2 to TRBJ1-5; D is undetermined. Here the CDR3 DNA reads TGTGCCAGCAGCTTCTCTCGGCCCGATCCGAGTTCGAATCAGCCCCAGCATTTT. This encodes CASSFSRPDPSSNQPQHF. Combining the CDR3 with reference TRBV7-2 and TRBJ1-5 gives the whole variable domain GAGVSQSPSNKVTEKGKDVELRCDPISGHTALYWYRQSLGQGLEFLIYFQGNSAPDKSGLPSDRFSAERTGGSVSTLTIQRTQQEDSAVYLCASSFSRPDPSSNQPQHFGDGTRLSIL.